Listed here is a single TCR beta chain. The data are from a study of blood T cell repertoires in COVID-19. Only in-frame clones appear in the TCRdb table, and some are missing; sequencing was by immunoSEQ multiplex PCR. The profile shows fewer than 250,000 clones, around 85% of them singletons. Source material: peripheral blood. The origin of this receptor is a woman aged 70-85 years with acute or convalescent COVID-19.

CDR3 sequence: CASSYDQTGGYTF. DNA for the CDR3: TGTGCCAGCAGTTACGATCAGACAGGTGGCTACACCTTC. V and J are TRBV6-5 and TRBJ1-2, with TRBD1 as a possible D gene (6 bases). Germline CDR1 MNHEY, CDR2 SVGAGI. V was shortened by 2 bases and J by 7 bases, with 11 bases between the two germline ends. CDR3 length: 13 amino acids.